The rows below give T cell receptor beta chains drawn from one sample of a study of control samples from healthy donors and cancer patients. Produced via immunoSEQ multiplex PCR; TCRdb's table is partial and in-frame only. Among roughly 100,000 clones, approximately 90% were seen once, and the ten largest hold approximately 19%. The sample comprised PBMCs. These receptor sequences come from a man aged 60 to 75 with lung cancer. Both conserved end residues are part of each CDR3. A D gene is named only where the DNA matches it firmly. Part of the rows lack a size; the others show once, few, many or a class for expanded clones.

CDR3 DNA | CDR3 protein | V gene | clone size | D gene | J gene
TGTGCCAGCAGCAGAGACGCTTTGCGGGGCCCCTACTACAATGAGCAGTTCTTC | CASSRDALRGPYYNEQFF | TRBV7-2 | . | . | TRBJ2-1
TGTGCCAGCAGGCTGGAGACGGCGAATAATTCACCCCTCCACTTT | CASRLETANNSPLHF | TRBV6-5 | . | . | TRBJ1-6
TGTGCCCTACGGGCCGATACAGATACGCAGTATTTT | CALRADTDTQYF | TRBV10-3 | . | . | TRBJ2-3
TGTGCCAGCTCACAACTTGGGCAGGAAAATCAGCCCCAGCATTTT | CASSQLGQENQPQHF | TRBV18 | . | . | TRBJ1-5
TGTGCCAGCAGCTCCTTTGTACAGGGATTGAACACTGAAGCTTTCTTT | CASSSFVQGLNTEAFF | TRBV11-3 | . | . | TRBJ1-1
TGTGCCAGCAGCTTGTCCGTATTGAACACCGGGGAGCTGTTTTTT | CASSLSVLNTGELFF | TRBV5-4 | . | . | TRBJ2-2
TGTGCCAGCAGCTTAGGACGATTGCAAGAGACCCAGTACTTC | CASSLGRLQETQYF | TRBV5-6 | . | . | TRBJ2-5
TGTGCCAGCAGCTTGCTACAGGGCCCTAACTATGGCTACACCTTC | CASSLLQGPNYGYTF | TRBV5-4 | . | . | TRBJ1-2
TGTGCCAGCACACGGGACGGTCGAAATCAGCCCCAGCATTTT | CASTRDGRNQPQHF | TRBV2 | . | . | TRBJ1-5
TGTGCCACCAGCAGAGATCGGGGGGGCACAGATACGCAGTATTTT | CATSRDRGGTDTQYF | TRBV15 | . | TRBD2 | TRBJ2-3
TGTGCCAGCAGCTTAGTTCCGGCAGGGACAATGAACACTGAAGCTTTCTTT | CASSLVPAGTMNTEAFF | TRBV7-6 | . | . | TRBJ1-1
TGTGCCAGCAGCGTCGATGGGGATGCCTATGGCTACACCTTC | CASSVDGDAYGYTF | TRBV7-3 | medium-sized | . | TRBJ1-2
TGTGCCAGCAGCCCTTTGGGGTTCTTGGGCACCGGGGAGCTGTTTTTT | CASSPLGFLGTGELFF | TRBV3-1/TRBV3-2 | . | . | TRBJ2-2
TGTGCCAGCAGTGGGACAGGGGCCCGCACAGATACGCAGTATTTT | CASSGTGARTDTQYF | TRBV2 | . | TRBD1 | TRBJ2-3
TGTGCCAGCAGCTCACAGGGGTCCACCGGGGAGCTGTTTTTT | CASSSQGSTGELFF | TRBV7-2 | . | TRBD1 | TRBJ2-2
TGTGCCAGCAGATCTTCGGGAGCGGGGGGCCGCGAGCAGTACTTC | CASRSSGAGGREQYF | TRBV28 | . | TRBD2 | TRBJ2-7
TGTGCCAGCAGTACCCGGGGCACTACTGAAGCTTTCTTT | CASSTRGTTEAFF | TRBV2 | . | . | TRBJ1-1